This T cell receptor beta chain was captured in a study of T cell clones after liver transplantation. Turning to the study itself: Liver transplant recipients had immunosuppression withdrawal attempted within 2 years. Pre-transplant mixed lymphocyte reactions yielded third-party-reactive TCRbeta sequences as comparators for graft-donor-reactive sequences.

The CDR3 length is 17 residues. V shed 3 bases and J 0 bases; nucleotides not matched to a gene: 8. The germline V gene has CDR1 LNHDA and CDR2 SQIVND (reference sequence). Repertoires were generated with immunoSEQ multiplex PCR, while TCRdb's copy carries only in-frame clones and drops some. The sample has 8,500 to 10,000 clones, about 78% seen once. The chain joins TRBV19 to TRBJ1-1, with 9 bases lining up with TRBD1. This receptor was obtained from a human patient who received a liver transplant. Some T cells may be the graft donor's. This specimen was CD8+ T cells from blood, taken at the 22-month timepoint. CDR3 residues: CASSMWDRAVMNTEAFF. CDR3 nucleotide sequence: TGTGCCAGTAGTATGTGGGACAGGGCGGTCATGAACACTGAAGCTTTCTTT. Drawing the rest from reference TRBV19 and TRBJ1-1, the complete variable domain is DGGITQSPKYLFRKEGQNVTLSCEQNLNHDAMYWYRQDPGQGLRLIYYSQIVNDFQKGDIAEGYSVSREKKESFPLTVTSAQKNPTAFYLCASSMWDRAVMNTEAFFGQGTRLTVV.